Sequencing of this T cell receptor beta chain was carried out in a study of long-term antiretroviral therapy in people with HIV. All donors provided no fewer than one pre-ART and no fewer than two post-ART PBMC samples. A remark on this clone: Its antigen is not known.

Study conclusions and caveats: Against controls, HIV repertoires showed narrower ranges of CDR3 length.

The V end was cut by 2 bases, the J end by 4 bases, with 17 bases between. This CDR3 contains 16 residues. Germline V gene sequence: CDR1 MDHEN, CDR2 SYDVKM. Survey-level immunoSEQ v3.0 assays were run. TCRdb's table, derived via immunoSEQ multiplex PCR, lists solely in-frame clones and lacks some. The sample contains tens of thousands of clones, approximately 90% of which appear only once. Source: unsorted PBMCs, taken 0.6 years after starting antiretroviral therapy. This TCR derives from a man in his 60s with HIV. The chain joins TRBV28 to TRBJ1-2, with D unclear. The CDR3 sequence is CASSLITDSEGYGYTF. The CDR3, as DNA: TGTGCCAGCAGTTTAATCACAGATTCCGAGGGCTATGGCTACACCTTC.